A selection of T cell receptor beta chains follows, all from one sample in a study of T cells in Graves' hyperthyroidism and ophthalmopathy. MiXCR, run by TCRdb on the multiplex PCR reads, gives a single entry per CDR3 protein. The sample carries some 620,000 distinct CDR3 sequences, about a sixth recorded once. Sequencing input: blood. These receptors were taken from a woman younger than 45 with Graves' hyperthyroidism. Each CDR3 is given with its conserved first and last residue. A D gene is named only where the DNA matches it firmly.

V: TRBV9
D: .
J: TRBJ2-1
CDR3: CASSVGPSSYNEQFF

V: TRBV28
D: .
J: TRBJ2-4
CDR3: CASRIRTGTPGNIQYF

V: TRBV27
D: TRBD2
J: TRBJ2-1
CDR3: CASSFIGLAGVSNEQFF

V: TRBV12-3/TRBV12-4
D: .
J: TRBJ2-7
CDR3: CASSPGIVLYEQYF

V: TRBV2
D: TRBD2
J: TRBJ2-1
CDR3: CASRPRLALNEQFF

V: TRBV7-2
D: .
J: TRBJ2-3
CDR3: CASSQENLAYTDTQYF

V: TRBV7-8
D: TRBD1
J: TRBJ2-3
CDR3: CASRTGASTDTQYF

V: TRBV7-8
D: .
J: TRBJ2-5
CDR3: CASSLSSALGGETQYF

V: TRBV6-5
D: TRBD2
J: TRBJ2-3
CDR3: CASSYSGGRADTQYF

V: TRBV11-2
D: .
J: TRBJ2-1
CDR3: CASSWARSGNEQFF

V: TRBV12-3/TRBV12-4
D: TRBD1
J: TRBJ2-3
CDR3: CATAPLIQGAPTDTQYF

V: TRBV20-1
D: .
J: TRBJ1-1
CDR3: CSATSNRVTEAFF

V: TRBV9
D: .
J: TRBJ2-5
CDR3: CASSGSGTSEETQYF

V: TRBV24-1
D: .
J: TRBJ2-3
CDR3: CATSDQRTEKDTQYF

V: TRBV2
D: .
J: TRBJ2-7
CDR3: CASKSAYEQYF

V: TRBV19
D: .
J: TRBJ2-1
CDR3: CASTRAQGRGYNEQFF

V: TRBV6-2/TRBV6-3
D: .
J: TRBJ2-7
CDR3: CASTAERFYYEQYF

V: TRBV4-1
D: .
J: TRBJ1-1
CDR3: CASSQDAVPWTEAFF

V: TRBV7-9
D: .
J: TRBJ2-1
CDR3: CASSRRPREQFF

V: TRBV27
D: .
J: TRBJ2-7
CDR3: CASSGVAYEQYF

V: TRBV7-8
D: .
J: TRBJ2-7
CDR3: CASSLALMGVAYEQYF

V: TRBV11-2
D: TRBD1
J: TRBJ1-1
CDR3: CASSLVTGTLGTEAFF

V: TRBV9
D: .
J: TRBJ1-5
CDR3: CASSVGGTALNQPQHF

V: TRBV2
D: .
J: TRBJ2-3
CDR3: CASRPDSTTQYF

V: TRBV7-3
D: TRBD2
J: TRBJ2-7
CDR3: CASSPVTTSGPSYEQYF

V: TRBV15
D: .
J: TRBJ1-2
CDR3: CATSSRGSFYGYTF

V: TRBV6-2/TRBV6-3
D: .
J: TRBJ2-5
CDR3: CASSLERRRETQYF

V: TRBV2
D: .
J: TRBJ2-1
CDR3: CASSEQGGHNEQFF

V: TRBV14
D: .
J: TRBJ2-5
CDR3: CASSQVGVGTQYF

V: TRBV10-3
D: .
J: TRBJ1-2
CDR3: CAISELTTGRYGYTF

V: TRBV12-3/TRBV12-4
D: .
J: TRBJ1-2
CDR3: CASSLKESYGYTF

V: TRBV2
D: .
J: TRBJ2-2
CDR3: CASSEGELNTGELFF

V: TRBV7-2
D: TRBD1
J: TRBJ1-1
CDR3: CASSSPTGLNTEAFF

V: TRBV5-1
D: .
J: TRBJ2-1
CDR3: CASSRPPDEQFF

V: TRBV9
D: .
J: TRBJ1-5
CDR3: CASSVGQVGQPQHF

V: TRBV7-2
D: TRBD1
J: TRBJ1-4
CDR3: CASSPRQGEKLFF

V: TRBV7-2
D: .
J: TRBJ1-2
CDR3: CASRRDLTGNYGYTF

V: TRBV12-3/TRBV12-4
D: .
J: TRBJ1-5
CDR3: CASSPGRLGNQPQHF

V: TRBV15
D: .
J: TRBJ1-5
CDR3: CATSRARGGSQPQHF

V: TRBV2
D: .
J: TRBJ1-1
CDR3: CASSPMPRQAEAFF

V: TRBV6-2/TRBV6-3
D: TRBD1
J: TRBJ1-5
CDR3: CASSYSTGGRNQPQHF

V: TRBV30
D: .
J: TRBJ2-6
CDR3: CAWTSGANVLTF

V: TRBV4-2
D: .
J: TRBJ2-5
CDR3: CASSLVGAVQETQYF

V: TRBV7-3
D: TRBD1
J: TRBJ2-2
CDR3: CASSFDRATGELFF

V: TRBV19
D: TRBD2
J: TRBJ2-1
CDR3: CASSILLAGEANEQFF

V: TRBV6-1
D: TRBD1
J: TRBJ1-2
CDR3: CASSIRTGIYGYTF

V: TRBV4-1
D: TRBD1
J: TRBJ2-2
CDR3: CASSQDGTGNTGELFF

V: TRBV2
D: TRBD1
J: TRBJ1-5
CDR3: CASTAGTGVNQPQHF

V: TRBV28
D: .
J: TRBJ2-7
CDR3: CASSILGSSYEQYF

V: TRBV28
D: TRBD1
J: TRBJ2-1
CDR3: CASSTGTGHNEQFF

V: TRBV2
D: TRBD2
J: TRBJ2-7
CDR3: CASSDLPGLAGVSYEQYF

V: TRBV3-1
D: TRBD1
J: TRBJ2-3
CDR3: CASSQGQGSTDTQYF

V: TRBV11-2
D: .
J: TRBJ2-5
CDR3: CASRRGGGRSRETQYF

V: TRBV4-3
D: .
J: TRBJ2-1
CDR3: CASSDTGYNEQFF

V: TRBV30
D: TRBD1
J: TRBJ2-1
CDR3: CAWSGHPGGDEQFF